This T cell receptor (beta chain) stems from a study of memory B cells and T cells in multiple sclerosis. J lost 1 base, V lost 7 bases, and 3 bases had no gene match. The germline V gene has CDR1 SQVTM and CDR2 ANQGSEA. CDR3 length equals 13 residues. Whole-study results and caveats: Normalization was needed because clone-set size differences affected shared clonotype counts.

With regard to this clone: Antigen specificity is unknown.

Measured with immunoSEQ multiplex PCR; TCRdb has only the in-frame clones, and not every one. The repertoire holds some 7,000 clones, around 50% seen once, with around a third in the top ten. The sample comprised memory (CD45RO+) CD8+ T cells from blood. This TCR came from a human donor with multiple sclerosis. The V call is TRBV29-1, the J call TRBJ1-2; 10 bases map to TRBD1. The CDR3 region has the DNA TGCAGCGCCCGGGACAGGGGTAACTATGGCTACACCTTC. Protein sequence: CSARDRGNYGYTF.